The 5 T cell receptor beta chains listed next were all sequenced from one sample in a study of CD8+CD57+ T cells in acquired aplastic anemia. The use of genomic DNA as template underpinned the TCR beta VDJ and CDR3 profiling. TCRdb reanalysed the reads using MiXCR and keeps one entry per CDR3 protein. The sample has 200,000 to 300,000 distinct CDR3 sequences, around 45% seen once; the top ten hold about 8.3%. Patients who underwent sequencing had shown CD8+CD57+ cell expansion by flow cytometry. The sequencing input was sorted CD4+, CD8+, or CD8+CD57+ T cells (not recorded which) from PBMCs. These receptor sequences come from a human donor with aplastic anemia.

The chain joins TRBV2 to TRBJ1-4; D possibly corresponds to TRBD1 (5 bases). V lost 0 bases to trimming and J lost 8 bases, with 10 bases between them. Germline V gene sequence: CDR1 SNHLY, CDR2 FYNNEI. This CDR3 contains 14 residues. The CDR3 here is CASSEALRVEKLFF. DNA of the CDR3: TGTGCCAGCAGTGAAGCGCTCAGGGTGGAAAAACTGTTTTTT.

J is TRBJ1-1 and V is TRBV12-3 or TRBV12-4, with 7 bases matching TRBD1. Trimming at V came to 5 bases and at J to 4 bases, leaving 10 bases not matched to a gene. The length of the CDR3 is 15 residues. The CDR3 region has the DNA TGTGCCAGCAGTCAGGGGGGTGGACGGGGCACTGAAGCTTTCTTT. It codes for CASSQGGGRGTEAFF.

V is TRBV10-3 and J is TRBJ2-7, with 9 bases identical to TRBD1. V shed 10 bases, J shed 6 bases, and the junction held 10 bases outside the gene matches. The CDR3 has 13 residues. The V gene's germline CDR1 is ENHRY and CDR2 SYGVKD. CDR3 region: CATSDRGSSEQYV. The CDR3 DNA is TGTGCCACCTCGGACAGGGGTTCGTCCGAGCAGTACGTC.

The rearrangement joins TRBV19 to TRBJ1-5; 11 positions agree with TRBD1. Trimming removed 6 bases from V and 6 bases from J; junction bases left unmatched: 4. Germline-derived CDR1 and CDR2 are LNHDA and SQIVND (reference sequence). The CDR3 covers 14 residues. This CDR3 reads CASRGQGAAQPQHF. CDR3 DNA sequence: TGTGCCAGTAGAGGACAGGGGGCGGCTCAGCCCCAGCATTTT.

There are many counts of this clonotype. A read error may produce the germline difference seen at one junction end. V gene TRBV5-1 combines with J gene TRBJ1-1; TRBD1 matches at 8 bases. Germline V CDR1 and CDR2: SGHRS, YFSETQ. This CDR3 has 14 amino acids. CDR3 region: CASSSGTGNTEAFF. The CDR3 coding sequence is TGTGCCAGTAGTAGCGGGACAGGGAACACTGAAGCTTTCTTT.